One sample yielded the 17 T cell receptor beta chains listed below, sequenced in a study of HIV-infected patients and healthy controls. No cell fractionation was done, so the repertoire covers all unsorted peripheral blood T cells. Reverse transcription used about 510 ng RNA and constant-region primers for alpha and beta. Using multiplexing indices, alpha and beta chain libraries were generated apart by chain-specific third strand synthesis. TCRdb used MiXCR to reprocess the 5' RACE reads, holding one entry per CDR3 protein. The sample shows 18,000 or so distinct CDR3 sequences, around 8.2% of them seen only once. Sample: blood. Every receptor here comes from an adult in good health.

This clonotype was counted only a few times. The CDR3 nucleotides are TGTGCCAGCAGTGATACGGGAGGGCCCTCGTATACGCAGTATTTT. It is translated as CASSDTGGPSYTQYF. The chain couples TRBV25-1 to TRBJ2-3, with TRBD2 matching over 8 bases. CDR3 length equals 15 residues. Germline V CDR1 and CDR2: MGHDK, SYGVNS. Losses at the gene ends were 3 bases for V and 7 bases for J; bases not matched to a gene: 9.

There are a few counts of this clonotype. The chain recombines TRBV20-1 with TRBJ2-5; TRBD1 matches at 7 bases. Trimming took 4 bases from V and 7 from J; bases not matched to a gene: 15. Looked up from germline, CDR1 is DFQATT and CDR2 is SNEGSKA (reference sequence). This CDR3 comprises 15 residues. CDR3 DNA sequence: TGCAGTGCTAATCAACAGGGGTCCGCTGGAGGGACCCAGTACTTC. Translated, it gives CSANQQGSAGGTQYF.

This clonotype appeared many times. This rearrangement joins TRBV19 to TRBJ2-4, with D perhaps matching TRBD1 (6 bases). CDR3 length: 16 amino acids. Per germline, CDR1 LNHDA and CDR2 SQIVND (reference sequence). V shed 6 bases and J shed 4 bases, with 19 bases lying between them. The CDR3 DNA reads as TGTGCCAGTAGCTCTACTCTTCCGGGACAAAAAAACATTCAGTACTTC. Its translation: CASSSTLPGQKNIQYF.

This clonotype was seen ten or more times. The chain links TRBV27 to TRBJ2-7; D not certain. Germline CDR1 reads MNHEY; CDR2 reads SMNVEV (reference sequence). The CDR3 is 17 residues long. Trimming took off 5 bases at V and 4 bases at J, with 24 bases between the two ends. CDR3 coding DNA: TGTGCCAGCAGTCGATCAGTAGAGGCCAATCCCCGGTACGAGCAGTACTTC. Translated, it gives CASSRSVEANPRYEQYF.

This clonotype showed up many times. The chain recombines TRBV6-1 with TRBJ2-3; 11 bases are a match to TRBD2. CDR3 size: 16 residues. CDR1 is MNHNS, CDR2 SASEGT, per germline. Trimming at V came to 3 bases and at J to 5 bases, leaving 7 bases not matched to a gene. The CDR3 loop is CASSERRLAGGDTQYF. The CDR3 DNA reads as TGTGCCAGCAGTGAGAGGCGTCTAGCGGGAGGAGATACGCAGTATTTT.

This clonotype is termed medium-sized. The chain joins TRBV10-3 to TRBJ2-7; 16 nucleotides match TRBD2. The V segment lost 6 bases and the J segment 2 bases; nucleotides outside the gene matches: 13. The CDR3 runs 19 residues. Germline V gene lookup returns CDR1 ENHRY and CDR2 SYGVKD. The CDR3 loop reads CAISPRPGLAGGKTYEQYF. CDR3 nucleotides: TGTGCCATCAGCCCCCGACCGGGACTAGCGGGAGGGAAGACCTACGAGCAGTACTTC.

This clonotype was counted at least ten times. This chain uses TRBV6-2 or TRBV6-3 with TRBJ2-5; 8 bases line up with TRBD2. J gave up 4 bases and V 4 bases, and 8 bases lay outside the gene matches. From germline, CDR1 is MNHEY and CDR2 SVGEGT. The CDR3 sequence is 15 residues long. The CDR3 reads CASSSASGSRETQYF. CDR3 nucleotides: TGTGCCAGCAGTTCGGCTAGCGGGTCGCGAGAGACCCAGTACTTC.

This clonotype appeared many times. The chain uses TRBV28 and TRBJ1-5, with unresolved D. Per germline, CDR1 MDHEN and CDR2 SYDVKM. CDR3 length: 18 residues. The germline V and J ends were trimmed by 3 bases and 2 bases, with 20 bases remaining between them. Written as DNA, the CDR3 is TGTGCCAGCAGTTTCCCCAGGACCGGTTTTGTGGGCAATCAGCCCCAGCATTTT. This sequence encodes CASSFPRTGFVGNQPQHF.

The rearrangement joins TRBV5-6 to TRBJ2-4; D unresolved. Germline V gives CDR1 SGHDT, CDR2 YYEEEE. The CDR3 is made up of 14 amino acids. The V and J ends lost 2 bases and 7 bases respectively, with 13 bases between them. The CDR3 sequence is CASSFGVTQNIQYF. The CDR3 DNA follows: TGTGCCAGCAGCTTCGGAGTCACGCAGAACATTCAGTACTTC.

This clonotype was found many times. The chain uses TRBV20-1 and TRBJ2-7, with TRBD2 identical over 9 bases. The CDR3 totals 15 residues. The V gene end was trimmed by 2 bases and the J gene end by 4 bases; junction bases not matched to a gene: 9. Per germline, CDR1 DFQATT and CDR2 SNEGSKA (reference sequence). CDR3 loop: CSARSLAGPTYEQYF. In nucleotides, the CDR3 is TGCAGTGCTAGATCACTAGCGGGTCCCACTTACGAGCAGTACTTC.

This clonotype was recorded a few times. The rearrangement uses TRBV28 and TRBJ1-2, with D tentatively TRBD1 (5 bases). The CDR3 contains 14 residues. V was shortened by 5 bases and J by 4 bases, with 14 bases between the two germline ends. Germline CDR1 MDHEN, CDR2 SYDVKM. The CDR3 reads CASSPPLTAYGYTF. The CDR3 bases are TGTGCCAGCAGTCCACCCCTGACAGCCTATGGCTACACCTTC.

This clonotype appeared many times. CDR3 residues: CASSLGSGSEGDEKLFF. CDR3 nucleotides: TGTGCCAGCAGTTTAGGGTCGGGGTCGGAAGGAGACGAAAAACTGTTTTTT. This chain connects TRBV12-3 or TRBV12-4 to TRBJ1-4; D remains unclear. This CDR3 is built from 17 residues. V lost 1 base to trimming and J lost 8 bases, with 20 bases between them.

This clonotype was seen many times. The gene calls are TRBV3-1 and TRBJ2-4; 12 bases align to TRBD2. V shed 5 bases and J 6 bases; nucleotides not matched to a gene: 8. The germline gives CDR1 LGHDT, CDR2 YNNKEL (reference sequence). The CDR3 spans 16 residues. CDR3: CASSLTSGSFGNIQYF. The CDR3 DNA reads TGTGCCAGCAGCTTGACTAGCGGGAGTTTTGGAAACATTCAGTACTTC.

This clonotype was observed at least ten times. The chain employs TRBV29-1 and TRBJ1-1, with 11 positions matching TRBD1. In germline, CDR1 is SQVTM, CDR2 ANQGSEA. The CDR3 contains 14 residues. V was clipped by 7 bases and J by 0 bases; unmatched bases: 4. This chain's CDR3 is CSAGQGAMNTEAFF. The CDR3 DNA reads as TGCAGCGCCGGACAGGGGGCTATGAACACTGAAGCTTTCTTT. Full variable domain (rest looked up from reference TRBV29-1 and TRBJ1-1): SAVISQKPSRDICQRGTSLTIQCQVDSQVTMMFWYRQQPGQSLTLIATANQGSEATYESGFVIDKFPISRPNLTFSTLTVSNMSPEDSSIYLCSAGQGAMNTEAFFGQGTRLTVV.

This clonotype appeared a few times. The chain employs TRBV29-1 and TRBJ1-5, with D possibly being TRBD1 (6 bases). V was cut by 5 bases and J by 8 bases, with 16 bases left in between. The CDR3 is 13 residues long. Germline loops: CDR1 SQVTM, CDR2 ANQGSEA. CDR3 amino acids: CSVRELEGEPQHF. The DNA for the CDR3 is TGCAGCGTTCGAGAACTCGAGGGGGAGCCCCAGCATTTT.

On this clonotype itself: This may stem from a read error, because a much larger clone lies one nucleotide away. The CDR3 DNA sequence: TGCAGCGTTTCACAGGGGGCAGGGAACGAGCAGTGCTTC. This codes for CSVSQGAGNEQCF. The V gene is TRBV29-1, the J gene TRBJ2-7; 9 bases map to TRBD1. Germline V gene lookup returns CDR1 SQVTM and CDR2 ANQGSEA. The CDR3 covers 13 residues.

This clonotype appeared many times. The V and J genes are TRBV6-1 and TRBJ2-3; D uncertain. V dropped 1 base and J dropped 4 bases, with 6 bases sitting between them. The CDR3 extends over 13 amino acids. From germline, CDR1 is MNHNS and CDR2 SASEGT. Here the CDR3 DNA reads TGTGCCAGCAGTGAAGGGTCTCCAGATACGCAGTATTTT. It encodes CASSEGSPDTQYF.